This passage covers 23 T cell receptor beta chains from one sample sequenced in a study of OX40 agonist ivuxolimab in advanced cancers. TCRdb's copy holds only in-frame clones and misses some; the assay was immunoSEQ multiplex PCR. In the table there are tens of thousands of clones, 85% to 90% of which are singletons. The sample was CD4+ or CD8+ T cells sorted from blood, taken in a trial of the OX40 agonist ivuxolimab. These receptors all come from an adult with an advanced solid tumor such as melanoma, head and neck, liver or kidney cancer.

The chain employs TRBV19 and TRBJ2-5; 9 bases agree with TRBD2. CDR3 length: 17 residues. Trimming took 1 base from V and 3 from J; bases not matched to a gene: 9. CDR1 and CDR2 (germline): LNHDA, SQIVND (reference sequence). CDR3 residues: CASSIGGLAGWEETQYF. In nucleotides, the CDR3 is TGTGCCAGTAGTATAGGAGGGCTAGCGGGATGGGAAGAGACCCAGTACTTC.

In its sample, this clone was seen a few times. This chain links TRBV11-2 with TRBJ2-2; D not resolved. With 0 bases removed from V and 3 bases from J, the gap between germline ends came to 5 bases. Germline CDR1 reads SGHAT; CDR2 reads FQNNGV. The CDR3 sequence is 14 residues long. The CDR3 region is CASSLETYTGELFF. CDR3 DNA sequence: TGTGCCAGCAGCTTAGAGACATACACCGGGGAGCTGTTTTTT.

The chain links TRBV11-1 to TRBJ2-5; 10 positions match TRBD2. Germline CDR1 is SGHAT and CDR2 is FQDESV (reference sequence). V lost 3 bases and J lost 0; bases outside the gene matches: 4. The CDR3 extends over 16 amino acids. This chain's CDR3 is CASSLGLARDQETQYF. The CDR3 bases are TGTGCCAGCAGCTTGGGACTAGCGAGAGACCAAGAGACCCAGTACTTC.

The sample holds one count of this clone. The chain couples TRBV27 to TRBJ1-6; D remains ambiguous. In germline, CDR1 is MNHEY, CDR2 SMNVEV (reference sequence). This CDR3 contains 16 residues. With 4 bases removed from V and 0 bases from J, the gap between germline ends came to 10 bases. CDR3 coding DNA: TGTGCCAGCAGTTCCGGACGGAGCTCCTATAATTCACCCCTCCACTTT. Protein: CASSSGRSSYNSPLHF.

The chain's CDR3 is CAANRFLGDTEAFF. The CDR3 DNA sequence: TGTGCCGCCAACAGATTTCTAGGGGACACTGAAGCTTTCTTT. This chain joins TRBV10-3 and TRBJ1-1; a weak D match, TRBD1 (5 bases). Trimming took 11 bases from V and 3 from J, leaving 19 bases between them. The CDR3 consists of 14 residues. Germline loops: CDR1 ENHRY, CDR2 SYGVKD.

The J gene is TRBJ1-1, the V gene TRBV30; TRBD1 might be the D (6 bases). Germline V gene sequence: CDR1 GTSNPN, CDR2 SVGIG (reference sequence). V lost 4 bases, J lost 5 bases, and 8 bases lay in between. The CDR3 loop spans 11 amino acids. The DNA for the CDR3 is TGTGCCTGGAAAGGGGGGACTGAAGCTTTCTTT. It codes for CAWKGGTEAFF.

The V call is TRBV5-8, the J call TRBJ2-7; 11 bases align to TRBD2. This CDR3 contains 15 residues. CDR1 and CDR2 from the germline V gene are SGHTS and YDEGEE. J was trimmed by 2 bases and V by 3 bases; bases with no gene match: 4. CDR3 residues: CASSYLAGGPYEQYF. The CDR3 bases are TGTGCCAGCAGCTACCTAGCGGGGGGCCCCTACGAGCAGTACTTC.

The genes are TRBV19 and TRBJ2-7; D gene uncertain. The V and J ends lost 10 bases and 7 bases respectively, with 17 bases between them. Germline assignment: CDR1 LNHDA and CDR2 SQIVND (reference sequence). The CDR3 is made up of 12 amino acids. CDR3 loop: CATISEAREQYF. The CDR3 nucleotides read TGTGCCACCATATCCGAGGCGCGGGAGCAGTACTTC.

This rearrangement joins TRBV2 to TRBJ1-5, with 12 bases lining up with TRBD1. The CDR3 covers 18 residues. The germline V gene encodes CDR1 SNHLY and CDR2 FYNNEI. V was clipped by 2 bases and J by 2 bases; unmatched bases: 7. The CDR3 here is CASSERWGQGAGNQPQHF. The CDR3 DNA reads TGTGCCAGCAGTGAAAGGTGGGGACAGGGGGCCGGCAATCAGCCCCAGCATTTT. Using reference TRBV2 and TRBJ1-5 for the parts outside the CDR3, the full variable domain is EPEVTQTPSHQVTQMGQEVILRCVPISNHLYFYWYRQILGQKVEFLVSFYNNEISEKSEIFDDQFSVERPDGSNFTLKIRSTKLEDSAMYFCASSERWGQGAGNQPQHFGDGTRLSIL.

This clone occurred once. V is TRBV29-1 and J is TRBJ2-1; 7 bases are a match to TRBD2. V was clipped by 7 bases and J by 5 bases; unmatched bases: 8. Germline CDR1 and CDR2: SQVTM and ANQGSEA. The CDR3 is made up of 13 amino acids. This chain's CDR3 is CSAVSGDNNEQFF. CDR3 nucleotides: TGCAGCGCCGTCAGCGGGGATAACAATGAGCAGTTCTTC.

V and J are TRBV29-1 and TRBJ2-3; no reliable D call. From germline, CDR1 is SQVTM and CDR2 ANQGSEA. V lost 0 bases and J lost 0, with 16 bases in between. The CDR3 spans 17 residues. The CDR3 loop reads CSVEDQWLAQSTDTQYF. The CDR3 DNA reads as TGCAGCGTTGAAGATCAGTGGTTGGCACAGAGCACAGATACGCAGTATTTT.

The chain recombines TRBV4-1 with TRBJ1-1; D perhaps matches TRBD1 (6 bases). CDR1 is MGHRA, CDR2 YSYEKL, per germline. The CDR3 totals 15 residues. The V gene lost 4 bases and the J gene lost 1 base, with 13 bases spanning the gap. The CDR3 region has the DNA TGCGCCAGCAGCCCAATCCAAGGGGGGAACACTGAAGCTTTCTTT. This translates into CASSPIQGGNTEAFF.

V is TRBV6-7 and J is TRBJ2-7; 8 nucleotides agree with TRBD1. TRBV6-7 falls under the ORF class, with uncertain function. Trimming removed 5 bases from V and 7 bases from J; junction bases left unmatched: 10. This CDR3 has 14 residues. CDR3 residues: CASSPLGTGWEQYF. CDR3 nucleotides: TGTGCCAGCAGTCCCCTCGGGACAGGTTGGGAGCAGTACTTC.

The rearrangement uses TRBV19 and TRBJ2-1; 10 bases are a match to TRBD1. Germline V gene data show CDR1 as LNHDA and CDR2 as SQIVND (reference sequence). The CDR3 runs 13 residues. Trimming removed 10 bases from V and 3 bases from J; junction bases left unmatched: 3. The CDR3 DNA sequence: TGTGCCACCGGACAGGGGGTCTACAATGAGCAGTTCTTC. Amino acid sequence: CATGQGVYNEQFF.

V usage is TRBV27 and J usage is TRBJ1-1, with 7 bases matching TRBD1. Germline CDR1 is MNHEY and CDR2 is SMNVEV (reference sequence). Trimming cost V 5 bases and J 1 base; bases outside gene matches: 4. The CDR3 contains 14 residues. The CDR3 loop reads CASSPGGGNTEAFF. The CDR3 DNA reads as TGTGCCAGCAGTCCAGGGGGAGGGAACACTGAAGCTTTCTTT.

This sequence joins TRBV4-1 and TRBJ1-2; unclear D gene. Between the trimmed V and J ends, which lost 1 base and 8 bases, there was a span of 17 bases. This CDR3 is built from 15 residues. The germline V gene has CDR1 MGHRA and CDR2 YSYEKL. The DNA of the CDR3 is TGCGCCAGCAGCCAAGGGCTCGCCGCTTCGAGGGGCTACACCTTC. This encodes CASSQGLAASRGYTF.

V usage is TRBV27 and J usage is TRBJ2-1, with 8 bases that match TRBD2. The V segment lost 8 bases and the J segment 0 bases; nucleotides outside the gene matches: 9. CDR1 is MNHEY, CDR2 SMNVEV, per germline (reference sequence). The CDR3 is 16 residues long. CDR3 in DNA: TGTGCCAGCCTTAGTATAGCGGGGAGCTCCTACAATGAGCAGTTCTTC. This codes for CASLSIAGSSYNEQFF.

The rearrangement links TRBV29-1 to TRBJ2-1; 11 bases match TRBD1. Germline-derived CDR1 and CDR2 are SQVTM and ANQGSEA. Germline trimming cut 5 bases from V and 4 bases from J; bases unmatched to any gene: 10. The CDR3 has 16 residues. DNA of the CDR3: TGCAGCGTTTTAGGAGCCGGACAGGGGGCTTACAATGAGCAGTTCTTC. Residues: CSVLGAGQGAYNEQFF.

This chain uses TRBV7-2 with TRBJ1-2; D unclear. V lost 5 bases and J lost 5, with 18 bases in between. CDR3 length: 15 residues. Germline lookup yields CDR1 SGHTA and CDR2 FQGNSA. The DNA for the CDR3 is TGTGCCAGCAGCCTCGGCCGGCCCTGGATTTATGGCTACACCTTC. Translation: CASSLGRPWIYGYTF.

V is TRBV10-1 and J is TRBJ2-1; 12 bases agree with TRBD2. Trimming at V came to 3 bases and at J to 8 bases, leaving 11 bases not matched to a gene. The CDR3 sequence is 17 residues long. Germline CDR1 and CDR2: WNHNN and SYGVQD (reference sequence). CDR3 amino acids: CASSDPTRTSGTDEQFF. CDR3 DNA: TGCGCCAGCAGTGACCCAACTCGGACTAGCGGGACCGATGAGCAGTTCTTC.

The J gene is TRBJ1-5, the V gene TRBV19; D is possibly TRBD1 (5 bases). The ends were cut back, 5 bases at V and 2 bases at J, with 10 bases in the middle. From germline, CDR1 is LNHDA and CDR2 SQIVND (reference sequence). The CDR3 loop spans 14 amino acids. The CDR3 region has the DNA TGTGCCAGTAGTCCGGGGCGAGGCAATCAGCCCCAGCATTTT. Protein product: CASSPGRGNQPQHF.

The rearrangement links TRBV5-1 to TRBJ2-5, with D uncertain. V lost 0 bases and J lost 5, with 8 bases in between. Germline V gene data show CDR1 as SGHRS and CDR2 as YFSETQ. The CDR3 consists of 13 residues. Here the CDR3 reads CASSLEIQETQYF. For the CDR3, the DNA is TGCGCCAGCAGCTTGGAGATTCAGGAGACCCAGTACTTC.

V is TRBV7-3 and J is TRBJ2-1; 10 bases are a match to TRBD2. Germline assignment: CDR1 SGHTA and CDR2 FQGTGA. The CDR3 sequence is 15 residues long. The ends lost 1 base at V and 7 bases at J; junction bases unmatched: 4. In nucleotides, the CDR3 is TGTGCCAGCAGCTTAATGACTAGCGGGTCGAATGAGCAGTTCTTC. Protein: CASSLMTSGSNEQFF.